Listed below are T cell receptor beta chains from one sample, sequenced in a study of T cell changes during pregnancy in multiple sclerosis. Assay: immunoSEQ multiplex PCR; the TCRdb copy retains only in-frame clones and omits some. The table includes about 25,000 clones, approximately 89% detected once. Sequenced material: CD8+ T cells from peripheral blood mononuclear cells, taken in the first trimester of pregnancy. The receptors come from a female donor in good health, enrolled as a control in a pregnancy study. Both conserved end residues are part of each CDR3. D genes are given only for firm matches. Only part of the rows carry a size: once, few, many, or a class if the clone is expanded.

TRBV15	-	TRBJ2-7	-	CATSSTYEQYF	TGTGCCACCAGCAGCACCTACGAGCAGTACTTC
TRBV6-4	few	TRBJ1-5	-	CASSTGENQPQHF	TGTGCCAGCAGTACAGGAGAGAATCAGCCCCAGCATTTT
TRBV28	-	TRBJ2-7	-	CASSPGHGYEQYF	TGTGCCAGCAGTCCCGGACACGGCTACGAGCAGTACTTC
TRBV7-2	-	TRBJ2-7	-	CASSFFPSYEQYF	TGTGCCAGCAGCTTTTTTCCTTCCTACGAGCAGTACTTC
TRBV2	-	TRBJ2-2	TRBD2	CASRLAGDETGELFF	TGTGCCAGTCGACTAGCGGGAGACGAAACCGGGGAGCTGTTTTTT
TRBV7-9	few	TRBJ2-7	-	CASSLDNNYEQYF	TGTGCCAGCAGCTTAGACAACAACTACGAGCAGTACTTC
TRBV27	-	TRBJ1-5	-	CASSFGGQPQHF	TGTGCCAGCAGTTTCGGGGGTCAGCCCCAGCATTTT
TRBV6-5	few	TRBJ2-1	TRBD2	CASSYTGLAGGNEQFF	TGTGCCAGCAGTTACACGGGACTAGCGGGAGGGAATGAGCAGTTCTTC
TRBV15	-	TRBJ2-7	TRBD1	CATSDRDRVAEQYF	TGTGCCACCAGCGACCGGGACAGGGTGGCCGAGCAGTACTTC
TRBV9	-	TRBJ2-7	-	CASSVETGGYEQYF	TGTGCCAGCAGCGTTGAAACCGGCGGCTACGAGCAGTACTTC
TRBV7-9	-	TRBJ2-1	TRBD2	CASSFKIGSGPPPNEQFF	TGTGCCAGCAGCTTTAAGATCGGTAGCGGGCCCCCACCTAATGAGCAGTTCTTC
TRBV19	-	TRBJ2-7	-	CASSISGTGYEQYF	TGTGCCAGTAGTATATCCGGGACTGGCTACGAGCAGTACTTC
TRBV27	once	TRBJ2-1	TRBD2	CASSLGAGDVSSYNEQFF	TGTGCCAGCAGTTTGGGAGCGGGGGACGTCTCTTCCTACAATGAGCAGTTCTTC
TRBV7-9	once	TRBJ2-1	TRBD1	CASSFFGQGGNEQFF	TGTGCCAGCAGCTTTTTTGGACAGGGAGGCAATGAGCAGTTCTTC
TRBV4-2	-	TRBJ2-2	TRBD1	CASSQETGGAGELFF	TGTGCCAGCAGCCAGGAAACAGGGGGTGCCGGGGAGCTGTTTTTT
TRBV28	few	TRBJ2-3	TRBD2	CASSPSGRVTDTQYF	TGTGCCAGCAGCCCTAGCGGGAGGGTAACAGATACGCAGTATTTT
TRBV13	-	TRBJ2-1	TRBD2	CASSPGLAGGYNEQFF	TGTGCCAGCAGCCCCGGACTAGCGGGAGGTTACAATGAGCAGTTCTTC
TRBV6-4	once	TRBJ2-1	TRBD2	CASALAGGNDEQFF	TGTGCCAGTGCATTAGCGGGGGGCAACGATGAGCAGTTCTTC
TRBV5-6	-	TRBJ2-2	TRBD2	CASSPISGENTGELFF	TGTGCCAGCAGCCCCATTAGCGGGGAGAACACCGGGGAGCTGTTTTTT
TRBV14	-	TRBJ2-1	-	CASSLLFPSYNEQFF	TGTGCCAGCAGCCTATTATTCCCCTCCTACAATGAGCAGTTCTTC
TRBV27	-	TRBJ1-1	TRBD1	CASSWTGDLSEAFF	TGTGCCAGCAGTTGGACAGGGGATTTGTCTGAAGCTTTCTTT
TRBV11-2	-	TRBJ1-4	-	CASSSGPSGEFSLIEKLFF	TGTGCCAGCAGCTCAGGGCCTTCAGGGGAATTTTCCCTAATTGAAAAACTGTTTTTT
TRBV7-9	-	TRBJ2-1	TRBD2	CASSLATSGGYNEQFF	TGTGCCAGCAGCTTAGCGACTAGCGGGGGCTACAATGAGCAGTTCTTC
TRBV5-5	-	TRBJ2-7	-	CASSSLVLISYEQYF	TGTGCCAGCAGCTCCTTAGTTCTTATCTCCTACGAGCAGTACTTC
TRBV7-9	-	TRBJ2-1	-	CASSLVGGAYNEQFF	TGTGCCAGCAGCTTAGTTGGCGGGGCCTACAATGAGCAGTTCTTC
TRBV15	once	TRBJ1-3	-	CATSRTPYSGNTIYF	TGTGCCACCAGCAGGACACCTTACTCTGGAAACACCATATATTTT
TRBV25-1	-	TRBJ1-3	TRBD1	CASSEYMTGGDRNTIYF	TGTGCCAGCAGTGAATATATGACAGGGGGGGACAGAAACACCATATATTTT
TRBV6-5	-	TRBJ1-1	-	CASSSRLQGNTEAFF	TGTGCCAGCAGCTCTAGGCTACAGGGGAACACTGAAGCTTTCTTT
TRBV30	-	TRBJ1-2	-	CAWSGANYGYTF	TGTGCCTGGAGTGGGGCAAACTATGGCTACACCTTC
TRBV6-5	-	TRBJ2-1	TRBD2	CASSYEAGGPNEQFF	TGTGCCAGCAGTTACGAAGCGGGAGGGCCCAATGAGCAGTTCTTC
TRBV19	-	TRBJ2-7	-	CASSPPSAFEGEQYF	TGTGCCAGTAGTCCCCCCTCGGCCTTTGAGGGAGAGCAGTACTTC
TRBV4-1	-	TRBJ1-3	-	CASSPLTSGNTIYF	TGCGCCAGCAGCCCGCTAACCTCTGGAAACACCATATATTTT
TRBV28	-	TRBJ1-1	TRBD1	CASSLDREQEAFF	TGTGCCAGCAGTTTGGACAGGGAGCAAGAAGCTTTCTTT
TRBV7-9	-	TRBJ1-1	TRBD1	CASSLDRGVTEAFF	TGTGCCAGCAGCCTAGACAGGGGGGTCACTGAAGCTTTCTTT
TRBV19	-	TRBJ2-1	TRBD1	CASRTGVSYEQFF	TGTGCCAGTAGGACAGGGGTGAGCTATGAGCAGTTCTTC
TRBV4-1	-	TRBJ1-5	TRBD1	CASSSWTGGNQPQHF	TGCGCCAGCAGCTCCTGGACAGGGGGGAATCAGCCCCAGCATTTT
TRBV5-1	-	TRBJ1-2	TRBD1	CASSLDRGGYTF	TGCGCCAGCAGCCTCGACAGGGGTGGCTACACCTTC
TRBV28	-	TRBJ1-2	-	CASSLRASGGYTF	TGTGCCAGCAGTTTGCGGGCGTCTGGGGGCTACACCTTC
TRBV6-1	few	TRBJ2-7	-	CASSELNSSYEQYF	TGTGCCAGCAGTGAACTCAACAGTTCCTACGAGCAGTACTTC
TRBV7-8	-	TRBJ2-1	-	CASSPTNNEQFF	TGTGCCAGCAGCCCCACAAATAATGAGCAGTTCTTC
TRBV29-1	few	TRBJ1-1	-	CSVERSTNTEAFF	TGCAGCGTTGAGCGTTCCACGAACACTGAAGCTTTCTTT
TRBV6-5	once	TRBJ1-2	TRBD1	CASSYSAGTDLYGYTF	TGTGCCAGCAGTTATTCGGCCGGGACAGACCTCTATGGCTACACCTTC